This is a list of T cell receptor beta chains from one sample in a study of CD8+CD57+ T cells in acquired aplastic anemia. Via MiXCR, TCRdb re-called the reads, giving one row per CDR3 protein. The repertoire holds approximately 260,000 distinct CDR3 sequences, with about 80% as singletons. Sequencing was performed on sorted CD4+, CD8+, or CD8+CD57+ T cells (not recorded which) from PBMCs. The receptors originated from a human donor with aplastic anemia. Each CDR3 is given with its conserved first and last residue. Each record gives: J gene, V gene, clone size, D gene, CDR3 protein, CDR3 DNA. A D gene is named only where the DNA matches it firmly. Rows give clone size only sometimes, using once, few, many, or a class for an expanded clone.

j_call: TRBJ2-3; v_call: TRBV12-3/TRBV12-4; clone_size: -; d_call: TRBD2; cdr3_aa: CAISAAARETTHTQYF; cdr3_nt: TGTGCCATCAGTGCAGCCGCGCGGGAGACTACCCATACGCAGTATTTT
j_call: TRBJ1-2; v_call: TRBV12-3/TRBV12-4; clone_size: -; d_call: -; cdr3_aa: CASSLGADKNGYTF; cdr3_nt: TGTGCCAGCAGTTTAGGTGCGGATAAGAATGGCTACACCTTC
j_call: TRBJ2-3; v_call: TRBV11-2; clone_size: -; d_call: -; cdr3_aa: CASSLPREDTQYF; cdr3_nt: TGTGCCAGCAGCTTGCCGCGGGAAGATACGCAGTATTTT
j_call: TRBJ2-1; v_call: TRBV9; clone_size: -; d_call: -; cdr3_aa: CASSVGCGAQNEQFF; cdr3_nt: TGTGCCAGCAGTGTAGGTTGCGGAGCCCAGAATGAGCAGTTCTTC
j_call: TRBJ1-1; v_call: TRBV7-9; clone_size: once; d_call: TRBD1; cdr3_aa: CASSLADRKETQYFF; cdr3_nt: TGTGCCAGCAGCTTAGCGGACAGGAAAGAGACCCAGTATTTCTTT
j_call: TRBJ1-1; v_call: TRBV29-1; clone_size: -; d_call: -; cdr3_aa: CSVGLNTEAFF; cdr3_nt: TGCAGCGTCGGGCTGAACACTGAAGCTTTCTTT
j_call: TRBJ2-3; v_call: TRBV12-3/TRBV12-4; clone_size: once; d_call: TRBD1; cdr3_aa: CASSFGTGGTPGSF; cdr3_nt: TGTGCCAGCAGTTTTGGGACAGGGGGTACACCGGGGAGCTTT
j_call: TRBJ2-3; v_call: TRBV9; clone_size: once; d_call: -; cdr3_aa: CASSLGDGPGRKNF; cdr3_nt: TGTGCCAGCAGCTTGGGGGACGGTCCCGGTAGAAAGAATTTT
j_call: TRBJ2-4; v_call: TRBV15; clone_size: -; d_call: -; cdr3_aa: CATGRGGDIENF; cdr3_nt: TGTGCCACCGGCAGAGGCGGCGACATAGAGAACTTC
j_call: TRBJ2-5; v_call: TRBV12-3/TRBV12-4; clone_size: once; d_call: TRBD1; cdr3_aa: CASRRDRVGVETQYF; cdr3_nt: TGTGCCAGCAGGAGGGACAGGGTCGGCGTGGAGACCCAGTACTTC
j_call: TRBJ2-7; v_call: TRBV12-3/TRBV12-4; clone_size: -; d_call: TRBD2; cdr3_aa: CASSRTSGRALPSYEQYF; cdr3_nt: TGTGCCAGCAGTCGGACTAGCGGGAGGGCCCTTCCCAGCTACGAGCAGTACTTC
j_call: TRBJ2-3; v_call: TRBV13; clone_size: -; d_call: -; cdr3_aa: CASSHPYGHTTQYF; cdr3_nt: TGTGCCAGCAGCCATCCCTATGGCCACACTACGCAGTATTTT
j_call: TRBJ2-3; v_call: TRBV7-6; clone_size: -; d_call: TRBD2; cdr3_aa: CASSVQGGFTGELYF; cdr3_nt: TGTGCCAGCAGCGTCCAGGGAGGGTTCACCGGGGAGCTGTATTTT
j_call: TRBJ2-1; v_call: TRBV6-5; clone_size: many; d_call: TRBD2; cdr3_aa: CASSTGLAGATYNEQFF; cdr3_nt: TGTGCCAGCAGTACGGGACTAGCGGGTGCAACCTACAATGAGCAGTTCTTC
j_call: TRBJ1-5; v_call: TRBV6-1; clone_size: -; d_call: TRBD1; cdr3_aa: CASSERWTGRTNQPQHF; cdr3_nt: TGTGCCAGCAGTGAAAGATGGACAGGGAGGACCAATCAGCCCCAGCATTTT
j_call: TRBJ1-1; v_call: TRBV7-9; clone_size: -; d_call: -; cdr3_aa: CASSLDPRGHTFAFF; cdr3_nt: TGTGCCAGCAGCTTAGATCCCCGGGGGCACACTTTTGCTTTCTTT
j_call: TRBJ1-6; v_call: TRBV3-1; clone_size: -; d_call: TRBD1; cdr3_aa: CASSQRAGGANSPLHF; cdr3_nt: TGTGCCAGCAGCCAAAGGGCAGGGGGTGCGAATTCACCCCTCCACTTT